Shown below are 20 T cell receptor beta chains from a single sample sequenced in a study of molecular identifiers for immune sequencing clone quantification. TCRdb fed the PCR reads into MiXCR, producing one record per CDR3 protein. The table lists more than 550,000 distinct CDR3 sequences, about 25% of them singletons. Sequenced sample: naive CD8+ T cells from blood, with Jurkat cell RNA spiked in. As to subset: FACS-sorted CD8+CD4-CCR7+CD45RA+ naive T cells. The receptor source for this set is a human donor in good health. Some libraries in this study had Jurkat cell RNA spiked in.

The sample holds many counts of this clonotype. The chain combines TRBV6-6 with TRBJ2-3, with 11 bases fitting TRBD1. Germline assignment: CDR1 MNHNY and CDR2 SVGAGI (reference sequence). The J segment lost 0 bases and the V segment lost 0 bases, leaving 5 bases of the junction unmatched. CDR3 length equals 18 residues. The DNA of the CDR3 is TGTGCCAGCAGTTACTCCGGGACAGGGGGTACTAGCACAGATACGCAGTATTTT. Its protein is CASSYSGTGGTSTDTQYF.

Points on this clonotype: A much larger clone lies one base from this, so it may be a read error. The V call is TRBV20-1, the J call TRBJ1-5, with D uncertain. V dropped 0 bases and J dropped 7 bases, with 10 bases sitting between them. Germline CDR1 and CDR2: DFQATT and SNEGSKA (reference sequence). The CDR3 loop spans 13 amino acids. This chain's CDR3 is CSARDQLRQPQHF. For the CDR3, the DNA is TGCAGTGCTAGAGATCAACTAAGACAGCCCCAGCATTTT.

At least ten counts were recorded for this clonotype. V is TRBV6-2 or TRBV6-3 and J is TRBJ1-1; TRBD1 matches at 8 bases. The CDR3 totals 16 residues. The germline gives CDR1 MNHEY, CDR2 SVGEGT. The junction had 10 bases not matched to a gene; V was cut back by 7 bases and J by 0 bases. The CDR3 DNA is TGTGCCAGCAATCACAAGACAGGGGTTATGAACACTGAAGCTTTCTTT. This gives the protein CASNHKTGVMNTEAFF.

This clonotype was observed many times. CDR3 bases: TGTGCCAGCAGTTACTTTCAGGGGGTCACTGAAGCTTTCTTT. Its protein is CASSYFQGVTEAFF. V and J are TRBV6-2 or TRBV6-3 and TRBJ1-1; 7 bases match TRBD1. Germline-derived CDR1 and CDR2 are MNHEY and SVGEGT. CDR3 length: 14 residues. With 1 base clipped from V and 4 bases from J, the junction kept 3 bases outside the gene matches.

This clonotype has more than one count but fewer than ten. This chain joins TRBV7-9 and TRBJ1-1; 9 bases align to TRBD1. Germline CDR1 and CDR2: SEHNR and FQNEAQ (reference sequence). V shed 5 bases, J shed 3 bases, and the junction held 13 bases outside the gene matches. This CDR3 contains 17 residues. CDR3 DNA sequence: TGTGCCAGCAGCGATAACAGGGGGCACGATTGGGACACTGAAGCTTTCTTT. Its translation: CASSDNRGHDWDTEAFF.

This chain uses TRBV9 with TRBJ2-2; 8 bases line up with TRBD1. This CDR3 has 16 amino acids. The junction had 6 bases not matched to a gene; V was cut back by 3 bases and J by 2 bases. Germline CDR1 SGDLS, CDR2 YYNGEE. The CDR3: CASSAPGQANTGELFF. The CDR3 region has the DNA TGTGCCAGCAGCGCTCCGGGACAGGCTAACACCGGGGAGCTGTTTTTT.

This rearrangement joins TRBV30 to TRBJ1-1; unclear D gene. The V gene's germline CDR1 is GTSNPN and CDR2 SVGIG (reference sequence). Deletions cut 0 bases from V and 7 bases from J, with 6 bases between. The CDR3 loop spans 11 amino acids. The CDR3 region is CAWSVRSEAFF. The CDR3 DNA follows: TGTGCCTGGAGTGTACGGAGTGAAGCTTTCTTT.

This clonotype has only one observation. The CDR3 DNA reads TGTGCCAGCAGCCCTACTGACGGAACCCCGAACTACGAGCAGTACTTC. It translates to CASSPTDGTPNYEQYF. This chain uses TRBV9 with TRBJ2-7; D ambiguous. The CDR3 covers 16 residues. The V and J ends lost 4 bases and 3 bases respectively, with 20 bases between them. Germline V gene lookup returns CDR1 SGDLS and CDR2 YYNGEE.

This clonotype was observed a handful of times. The rearrangement uses TRBV5-6 and TRBJ2-1; 7 bases agree with TRBD1. Germline V gene data show CDR1 as SGHDT and CDR2 as YYEEEE. J was trimmed by 0 bases and V by 4 bases; bases with no gene match: 4. This CDR3 spans 15 amino acids. In DNA, the CDR3 is TGTGCCAGCAGCCTGGACAGGCCCTCCTACAATGAGCAGTTCTTC. Encoded protein: CASSLDRPSYNEQFF.

As regards this clonotype: A much larger clonotype is one base distant, so this may be a read error. The chain couples TRBV19 to TRBJ2-2; 8 bases align to TRBD2. Germline V gives CDR1 LNHDA, CDR2 SQIVND (reference sequence). The CDR3 is 16 residues long. CDR3: CTSSIRGGLNTGELFF. The DNA of the CDR3 is TGTACCAGTAGTATACGGGGGGGACTTAACACCGGGGAGCTGTTTTTT.

The sample holds a few counts of this clonotype. J is TRBJ2-5 and V is TRBV4-3, with TRBD2 identical over 8 bases. Germline assignment: CDR1 LGHNA and CDR2 YSLEER. Trimming removed 1 base from V and 5 bases from J; junction bases left unmatched: 3. The CDR3 sequence is 14 residues long. The CDR3 sequence: CASSQAGGPETQYF. The DNA of the CDR3 is TGCGCCAGCAGCCAAGCGGGAGGGCCCGAGACCCAGTACTTC.

This clonotype was seen at least ten times. This rearrangement joins TRBV5-1 to TRBJ2-5; D possibly corresponds to TRBD1 (5 bases). CDR3 length equals 15 residues. V gave up 2 bases and J gave up 4 bases, with 15 bases separating them. CDR1 SGHRS and CDR2 YFSETQ come from the germline V gene. In DNA, the CDR3 is TGCGCCAGCAGCTTCGCAGACAGTTTGGTAGAGACCCAGTACTTC. Encoded protein: CASSFADSLVETQYF.

This clonotype has a count of ten or more. The chain employs TRBV12-5 and TRBJ1-1; unclear D gene. The V and J ends lost 3 bases and 4 bases respectively, with 3 bases between them. The CDR3 loop spans 11 amino acids. CDR1 and CDR2 (germline): LGHNT, FRNRAP. In nucleotides, the CDR3 is TGTGCTAGTGGTTTAAGCACTGAAGCTTTCTTT. Its translation is CASGLSTEAFF.

A remark on this clonotype: A read error may produce the germline difference seen at one junction end. The V and J genes are TRBV27 and TRBJ2-7; D is undetermined. This CDR3 has 14 amino acids. Germline V gene sequence: CDR1 MNHEY, CDR2 SMNVEV (reference sequence). Written as DNA, the CDR3 is TGTCCCAGCAGTTTATCTCCAGGTTACCTCGAGCAGCACTTC. Amino acids: CPSSLSPGYLEQHF.

This clonotype was recorded many times. CDR3 sequence reads: CASSPPQGSEKLFF. The DNA of the CDR3 is TGTGCCAGCAGCCCTCCCCAGGGGAGTGAAAAACTGTTTTTT. V usage is TRBV7-9 and J usage is TRBJ1-4, with a possible D match to TRBD1 (6 bases). V lost 5 bases and J lost 7, with 14 bases in between. The CDR3 is 14 amino acids. Germline V gene sequence: CDR1 SEHNR, CDR2 FQNEAQ (reference sequence).

As regards this clonotype: A much larger clone differs from this one at a single base, so this may be a read error. This chain connects TRBV28 to TRBJ2-3; TRBD1 matches at 7 bases. The germline CDR1 and CDR2 sequences are MDHEN and SYDVKM. With 5 bases clipped from V and 5 bases from J, the junction kept 13 bases outside the gene matches. CDR3 length equals 16 residues. CDR3 DNA: TGTGCCAGCAGTGGCCTAAGGGGGCCTCAGGAAGATACGCAGTATTTT. Encoded protein: CASSGLRGPQEDTQYF.

A note on this clonotype: A much larger clone lies one base from this, so it may be a read error. This rearrangement joins TRBV4-3 to TRBJ1-1; D unclear. V was shortened by 1 base and J by 7 bases, with 16 bases between the two germline ends. This CDR3 has 15 residues. Germline loops: CDR1 LGHNA, CDR2 YSLEER. The CDR3 loop reads CASSQALPLQDEAFF. CDR3 DNA sequence: TGCGCCAGCAGCCAAGCCCTACCCCTTCAAGATGAAGCTTTCTTT.

The chain couples TRBV13 to TRBJ2-7; no clear D gene. V was pared by 1 base and J by 8 bases, with 12 bases between. Germline CDR1 PRHDT, CDR2 FYEKMQ (reference sequence). The CDR3 has 13 amino acids. The CDR3 nucleotides read TGTGCCAGCAGCTTAGCTGGCTTTGGGAAGCAGTACTTC. This translates into CASSLAGFGKQYF.

This clonotype was observed many times. The rearrangement links TRBV7-9 to TRBJ1-1; perhaps TRBD1 as D (5 bases). CDR3 length: 16 amino acids. V lost 1 base, J lost 0 bases, and 12 bases lay in between. Germline CDR1 is SEHNR and CDR2 is FQNEAQ (reference sequence). The CDR3 is CASSLGRQHMNTEAFF. The DNA for the CDR3 is TGTGCCAGCAGCTTAGGAAGACAGCACATGAACACTGAAGCTTTCTTT.

The chain recombines TRBV10-3 with TRBJ2-7; the D gene is possibly TRBD1 (6 bases). Trimming removed 10 bases from V and 2 bases from J, with 12 bases in between. This CDR3 region has 12 residues. Germline V gene lookup returns CDR1 ENHRY and CDR2 SYGVKD. CDR3 DNA: TGTGCCACACGGGACACGACCTACGAGCAGTACTTC. This sequence encodes CATRDTTYEQYF.